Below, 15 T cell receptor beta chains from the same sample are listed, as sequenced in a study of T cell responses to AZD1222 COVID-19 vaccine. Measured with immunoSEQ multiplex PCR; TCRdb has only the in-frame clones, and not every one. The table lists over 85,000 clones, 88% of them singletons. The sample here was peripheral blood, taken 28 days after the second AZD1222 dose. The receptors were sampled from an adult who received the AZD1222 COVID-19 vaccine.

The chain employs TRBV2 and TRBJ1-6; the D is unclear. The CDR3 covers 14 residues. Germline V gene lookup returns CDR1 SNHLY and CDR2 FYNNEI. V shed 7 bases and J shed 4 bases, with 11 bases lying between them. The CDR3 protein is CASNDNYYNSPLHF. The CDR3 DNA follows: TGTGCCAGCAATGACAATTATTATAATTCACCCCTCCACTTT.

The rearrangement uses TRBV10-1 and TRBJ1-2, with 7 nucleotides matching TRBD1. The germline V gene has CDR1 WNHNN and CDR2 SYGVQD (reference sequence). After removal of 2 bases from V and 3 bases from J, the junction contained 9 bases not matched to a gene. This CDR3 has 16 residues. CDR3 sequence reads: CASSEVPTGDHYGYTF. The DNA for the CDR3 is TGCGCCAGCAGTGAGGTCCCCACAGGGGATCACTATGGCTACACCTTC.

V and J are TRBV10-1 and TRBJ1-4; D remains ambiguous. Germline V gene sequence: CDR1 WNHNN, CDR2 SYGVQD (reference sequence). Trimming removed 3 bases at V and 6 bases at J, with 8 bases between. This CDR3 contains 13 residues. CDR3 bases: TGCGCCAGCAGTGAATCCGGACATGAAAAACTGTTTTTT. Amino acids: CASSESGHEKLFF.

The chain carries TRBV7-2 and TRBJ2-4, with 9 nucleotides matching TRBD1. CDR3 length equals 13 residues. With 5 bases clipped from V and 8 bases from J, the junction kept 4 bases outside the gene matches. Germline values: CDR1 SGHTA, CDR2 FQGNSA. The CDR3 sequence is CASSPRDRDIQYF. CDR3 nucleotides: TGTGCCAGCAGCCCTCGGGACAGGGACATTCAGTACTTC. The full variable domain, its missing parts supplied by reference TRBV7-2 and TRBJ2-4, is GAGVSQSPSNKVTEKGKDVELRCDPISGHTALYWYRQSLGQGLEFLIYFQGNSAPDKSGLPSDRFSAERTGGSVSTLTIQRTQQEDSAVYLCASSPRDRDIQYFGAGTRLSVL.

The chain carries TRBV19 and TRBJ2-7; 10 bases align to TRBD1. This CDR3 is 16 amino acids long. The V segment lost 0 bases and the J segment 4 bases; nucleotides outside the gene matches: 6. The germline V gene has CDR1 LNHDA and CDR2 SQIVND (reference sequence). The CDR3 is CASSIDSGQGRYEQYF. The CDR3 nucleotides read TGTGCCAGTAGTATAGATTCGGGACAGGGGCGGTACGAGCAGTACTTC.

The chain's CDR3 is CASSLEGQPQHF. CDR3 bases: TGTGCCAGCAGCTTAGAGGGTCAGCCCCAGCATTTT. This chain uses TRBV7-8 with TRBJ1-5; unclear D gene. Trimming took 1 base from V and 6 from J, leaving 4 bases between them. Germline loops: CDR1 SGHVS, CDR2 FQNEAQ. This CDR3 region has 12 residues.

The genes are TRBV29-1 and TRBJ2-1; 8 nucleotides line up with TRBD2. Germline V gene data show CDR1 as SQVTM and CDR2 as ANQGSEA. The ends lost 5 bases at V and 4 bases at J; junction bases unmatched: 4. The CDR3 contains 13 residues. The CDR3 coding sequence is TGCAGCGTTCCTTCTAGCGGGTACAATGAGCAGTTCTTC. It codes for CSVPSSGYNEQFF.

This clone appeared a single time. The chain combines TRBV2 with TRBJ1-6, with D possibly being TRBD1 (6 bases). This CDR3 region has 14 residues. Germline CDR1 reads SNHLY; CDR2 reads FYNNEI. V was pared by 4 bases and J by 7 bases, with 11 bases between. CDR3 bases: TGTGCCAGCAGTGTAGGCAGGGGAAATTCACCCCTCCACTTT. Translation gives CASSVGRGNSPLHF.

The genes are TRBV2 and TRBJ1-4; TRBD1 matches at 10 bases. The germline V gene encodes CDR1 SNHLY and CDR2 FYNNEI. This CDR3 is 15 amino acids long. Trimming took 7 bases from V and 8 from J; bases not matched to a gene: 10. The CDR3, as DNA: TGTGCCAGCACCAACGACAGGGGGCATGAGGAAAAACTGTTTTTT. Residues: CASTNDRGHEEKLFF. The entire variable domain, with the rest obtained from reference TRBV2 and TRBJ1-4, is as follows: EPEVTQTPSHQVTQMGQEVILRCVPISNHLYFYWYRQILGQKVEFLVSFYNNEISEKSEIFDDQFSVERPDGSNFTLKIRSTKLEDSAMYFCASTNDRGHEEKLFFGSGTQLSVL.

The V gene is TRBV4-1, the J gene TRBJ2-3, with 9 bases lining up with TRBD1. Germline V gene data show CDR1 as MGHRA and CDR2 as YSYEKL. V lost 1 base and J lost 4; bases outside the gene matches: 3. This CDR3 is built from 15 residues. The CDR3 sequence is CASSQGDRDADTQYF. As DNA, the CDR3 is TGCGCCAGCAGCCAAGGGGACAGGGACGCAGATACGCAGTATTTT.

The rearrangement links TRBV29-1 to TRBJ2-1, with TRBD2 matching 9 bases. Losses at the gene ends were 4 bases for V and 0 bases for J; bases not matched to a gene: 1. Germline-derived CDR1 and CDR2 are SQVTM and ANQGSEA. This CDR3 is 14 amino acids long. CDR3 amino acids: CSVASGNSYNEQFF. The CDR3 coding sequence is TGCAGCGTTGCTAGCGGGAACTCCTACAATGAGCAGTTCTTC.

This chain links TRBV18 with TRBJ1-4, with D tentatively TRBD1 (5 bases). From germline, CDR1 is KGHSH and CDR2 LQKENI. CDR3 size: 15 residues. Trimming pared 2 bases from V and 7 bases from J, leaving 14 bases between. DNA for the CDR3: TGTGCCAGCTCACCATCAGGGAAGGATCTTGAAAAACTGTTTTTT. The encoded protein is CASSPSGKDLEKLFF.

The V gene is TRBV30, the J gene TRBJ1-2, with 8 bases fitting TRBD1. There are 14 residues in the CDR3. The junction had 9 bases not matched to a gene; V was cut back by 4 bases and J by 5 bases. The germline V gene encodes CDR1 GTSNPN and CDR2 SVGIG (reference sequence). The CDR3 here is CAWMTGERGYGYTF. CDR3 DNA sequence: TGTGCCTGGATGACAGGGGAGAGGGGGTATGGCTACACCTTC.

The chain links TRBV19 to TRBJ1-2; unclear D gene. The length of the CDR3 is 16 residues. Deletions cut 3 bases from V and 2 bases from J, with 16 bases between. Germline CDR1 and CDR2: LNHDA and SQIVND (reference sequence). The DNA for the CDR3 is TGTGCCAGTAGTATCCCATACAAGGGTCCAAACTATGGCTACACCTTC. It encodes CASSIPYKGPNYGYTF.

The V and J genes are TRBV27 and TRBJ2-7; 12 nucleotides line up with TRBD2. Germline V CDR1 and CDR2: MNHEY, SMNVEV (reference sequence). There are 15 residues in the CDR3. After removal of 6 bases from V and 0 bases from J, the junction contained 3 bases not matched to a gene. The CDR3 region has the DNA TGTGCCAGCAGCTCGACTAGCGGGAGCTCCTACGAGCAGTACTTC. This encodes CASSSTSGSSYEQYF.